A selection of T cell receptor beta chains follows, all from one sample in a study of molecular identifiers for immune sequencing clone quantification. Using its own MiXCR run on the PCR reads, TCRdb lists one record per CDR3 protein. The profile shows 350,000 or so distinct CDR3 sequences, around 21% of them singletons. What was sequenced was naive CD8+ T cells from blood, with Jurkat cell RNA spiked in. These receptor sequences come from a human donor in good health. Some libraries in this study had Jurkat cell RNA spiked in. Each CDR3 is given without its conserved first and last residue. The order of the fields is CDR3 protein, J gene, V gene.

CDR3: ASSFYSSYEQY
J: TRBJ2-7
V: TRBV12-3/TRBV12-4

CDR3: ASGSGSKNIQY
J: TRBJ2-4
V: TRBV12-3/TRBV12-4

CDR3: ASSLFGGTGNTIY
J: TRBJ1-3
V: TRBV7-8

CDR3: ASSRMGSYTGELF
J: TRBJ2-2
V: TRBV4-1

CDR3: ASSWGPTRNQPQH
J: TRBJ1-5
V: TRBV28

CDR3: SARSRDRENTGELF
J: TRBJ2-2
V: TRBV20-1

CDR3: ASSILPSGRYTQY
J: TRBJ2-3
V: TRBV19

CDR3: ASSSQGGSRHEQY
J: TRBJ2-7
V: TRBV13

CDR3: SASRGYSNQPQH
J: TRBJ1-5
V: TRBV20-1

CDR3: AGGEGGYTEAF
J: TRBJ1-1
V: TRBV6-6

CDR3: AGGPNEQF
J: TRBJ2-1
V: TRBV30

CDR3: ASSFGSAREKLF
J: TRBJ1-4
V: TRBV27

CDR3: ASQTGLADTQY
J: TRBJ2-3
V: TRBV25-1

CDR3: ASSFSQGAMADTQY
J: TRBJ2-3
V: TRBV28

CDR3: ASSLAGTSVGEQF
J: TRBJ2-1
V: TRBV7-9

CDR3: ASSFSAGGLDTQY
J: TRBJ2-3
V: TRBV27

CDR3: ASSQIVTENTEAF
J: TRBJ1-1
V: TRBV4-1

CDR3: SARITSGPSSYNEQF
J: TRBJ2-1
V: TRBV20-1

CDR3: ASSTPGQGATRTDTQY
J: TRBJ2-3
V: TRBV11-2

CDR3: ASSWSDADTQY
J: TRBJ2-3
V: TRBV5-1

CDR3: ASSPRTGAFYEQF
J: TRBJ2-1
V: TRBV5-6

CDR3: ASSQKGYGYT
J: TRBJ1-2
V: TRBV14

CDR3: ASSFTGTSYEQY
J: TRBJ2-7
V: TRBV5-1

CDR3: ASSLLGFGEQY
J: TRBJ2-7
V: TRBV27

CDR3: ASSLGTLGNQPQH
J: TRBJ1-5
V: TRBV5-1

CDR3: ASSYPRDRGLTEAF
J: TRBJ1-1
V: TRBV6-2/TRBV6-3

CDR3: ATSDGTSGATDTQY
J: TRBJ2-3
V: TRBV24-1